This T cell receptor (beta chain) comes out of a study of tumor T cells in aggressive B-cell lymphoma. Germline V CDR1 and CDR2: SQVTM, ANQGSEA. V trimming: 6 bases; J trimming: 2 bases; junction bases outside the gene matches: 3. The CDR3 has 15 amino acids. Sequencing used immunoSEQ multiplex PCR; TCRdb keeps in-frame clones, though not all of them. The sample holds fewer than 5,500 clones; over 90% are singletons and the top ten take 3% to 4.5%. J is TRBJ2-3 and V is TRBV29-1; 15 nucleotides line up with TRBD2. The source of this sequence is an adult with diffuse large B cell lymphoma. Specimen: tumor tissue. This CDR3 reads CSVGTSGGLTDTQYF. CDR3 sequence (DNA): TGCAGCGTAGGGACTAGCGGGGGGCTCACAGATACGCAGTATTTT.